These 25 T cell receptor beta chains were all obtained from the same sample, sequenced in a study of T cell responses to AZD1222 COVID-19 vaccine. Produced via immunoSEQ multiplex PCR; TCRdb's table is partial and in-frame only. The data show 150,000 to 200,000 clones, about 90% seen once. The sequencing here drew on peripheral blood, taken 28 days after the second AZD1222 dose. The receptor set was obtained from an adult who received the AZD1222 COVID-19 vaccine.

V gene TRBV2 combines with J gene TRBJ1-3; possibly TRBD1 for D (5 bases). The V and J ends lost 6 bases and 2 bases respectively, with 11 bases between them. Germline V gene lookup returns CDR1 SNHLY and CDR2 FYNNEI. This CDR3 is 14 amino acids long. DNA for the CDR3: TGTGCCAGCAGCGCAGGGTATCCTGGAAACACCATATATTTT. It encodes CASSAGYPGNTIYF.

A single count supports this clone. The chain couples TRBV7-6 to TRBJ2-5; D remains ambiguous. Germline V gene lookup returns CDR1 SGHVS and CDR2 FNYEAQ. The CDR3 covers 14 residues. V was trimmed by 5 bases and J by 5 bases, leaving 15 bases between them. The CDR3 region is CASSPHGGVETQYF. CDR3 sequence (DNA): TGTGCCAGCAGCCCACACGGCGGTGTGGAGACCCAGTACTTC.

The V and J genes are TRBV29-1 and TRBJ1-3; 8 bases fit TRBD1. The CDR3 consists of 14 residues. Trimming cost V 6 bases and J 3 bases; bases outside gene matches: 7. CDR1 and CDR2 (germline): SQVTM, ANQGSEA. As DNA, the CDR3 is TGCAGCGTCCTAACAGGGGGTAATGGAAACACCATATATTTT. Residues: CSVLTGGNGNTIYF.

The chain is built from TRBV15 and TRBJ2-5; D is unresolved. The V end was cut by 4 bases, the J end by 0 bases, with 9 bases between. Germline V gives CDR1 LNHNV, CDR2 YYDKDF (reference sequence). The CDR3 covers 14 residues. The CDR3 region is CATSNPVYQETQYF. In DNA form, the CDR3 reads TGTGCCACCAGCAACCCCGTTTACCAAGAGACCCAGTACTTC.

This clone was recorded once. The chain is built from TRBV7-9 and TRBJ2-3, with D unresolved. V was cut by 1 base and J by 4 bases, with 12 bases left in between. The CDR3 extends over 15 amino acids. Germline values: CDR1 SEHNR, CDR2 FQNEAQ (reference sequence). The CDR3 nucleotides read TGTGCCAGCAGCTTAGATTTGGTTCGATCAGATACGCAGTATTTT. It translates to CASSLDLVRSDTQYF. Combining the CDR3 with reference TRBV7-9 and TRBJ2-3 gives the whole variable domain DTGVSQNPRHKITKRGQNVTFRCDPISEHNRLYWYRQTLGQGPEFLTYFQNEAQLEKSRLLSDRFSAERPKGSFSTLEIQRTEQGDSAMYLCASSLDLVRSDTQYFGPGTRLTVL.

This rearrangement joins TRBV10-1 to TRBJ1-5; D is unresolved. This CDR3 is 15 amino acids long. CDR1 and CDR2 from the germline V gene are WNHNN and SYGVQD (reference sequence). The ends were cut back, 8 bases at V and 0 bases at J, with 14 bases in the middle. For the CDR3, the DNA is TGCGCCAGCCCCAGCCCTGGTGATAGCAATCAGCCCCAGCATTTT. Residues: CASPSPGDSNQPQHF.

The chain couples TRBV5-1 to TRBJ1-1, with 9 nucleotides matching TRBD1. CDR3 length equals 12 residues. J lost 8 bases, V lost 3 bases, and 2 bases had no gene match. The germline gives CDR1 SGHRS, CDR2 YFSETQ. The DNA of the CDR3 is TGCGCCAGCAGCTGGGACAGGGCCGAAGCTTTCTTT. This gives the protein CASSWDRAEAFF.

CDR3 in amino acids: CASSLSETGSTNEKLFF. In nucleotides, the CDR3 is TGTGCCAGCAGCTTGTCAGAGACTGGATCTACTAATGAAAAACTGTTTTTT. The chain has TRBV5-6 and TRBJ1-4; the D is unclear. The germline V gene encodes CDR1 SGHDT and CDR2 YYEEEE. There are 17 residues in the CDR3. V was cut by 1 base and J by 2 bases, with 15 bases left in between.

This chain joins TRBV19 and TRBJ2-1; 11 nucleotides match TRBD1. Unmatched junction bases numbered 8, after V lost 1 base and J lost 6 bases. The germline V gene has CDR1 LNHDA and CDR2 SQIVND (reference sequence). The length of the CDR3 is 17 residues. Here the CDR3 DNA reads TGTGCCAGTAGTATAGCGTCAGGACAGGGGGCTTCCAATGAGCAGTTCTTC. Translating gives CASSIASGQGASNEQFF. Full variable domain (rest looked up from reference TRBV19 and TRBJ2-1): DGGITQSPKYLFRKEGQNVTLSCEQNLNHDAMYWYRQDPGQGLRLIYYSQIVNDFQKGDIAEGYSVSREKKESFPLTVTSAQKNPTAFYLCASSIASGQGASNEQFFGPGTRLTVL.

This chain connects TRBV27 to TRBJ1-4, with a tentative D call TRBD1 (6 bases). Germline CDR1 MNHEY, CDR2 SMNVEV (reference sequence). The germline V and J ends were trimmed by 0 bases and 8 bases, with 16 bases remaining between them. The CDR3 spans 16 residues. CDR3 amino acids: CASSLSLTRTEEKLFF. DNA for the CDR3: TGTGCCAGCAGTTTATCTTTAACCCGGACAGAGGAAAAACTGTTTTTT.

The gene calls are TRBV12-3 or TRBV12-4 and TRBJ2-3, with D maybe TRBD2 (5 bases). Trimming left V 3 bases short and J 8 bases short, with 12 bases between. The CDR3 length is 13 residues. DNA for the CDR3: TGTGCCAGCAGTTTGGACTTGGCGGGTACGCAGTATTTT. Its protein product is CASSLDLAGTQYF.

The V gene is TRBV7-3, the J gene TRBJ2-4; 16 nucleotides agree with TRBD2. This CDR3 is 20 amino acids long. V trimming: 5 bases; J trimming: 1 base; junction bases outside the gene matches: 11. From germline, CDR1 is SGHTA and CDR2 FQGTGA. The CDR3 sequence is CASSPGLAGGLSVAKNIQYF. Here the CDR3 DNA reads TGTGCCAGCAGCCCGGGACTAGCGGGAGGGCTATCGGTGGCCAAAAACATTCAGTACTTC.

V and J are TRBV3-1 (or the pseudogene TRBV3-2) and TRBJ1-3; D gene ambiguous. CDR1 is LGHDT and CDR2 is YNNKEL in the germline V gene (reference sequence). The ends were cut back, 1 base at V and 0 bases at J, with 1 base in the middle. CDR3 length: 13 amino acids. The CDR3 nucleotides are TGTGCCAGCAGCCAAGGCTCTGGAAACACCATATATTTT. Its translation: CASSQGSGNTIYF.

The chain joins TRBV6-5 to TRBJ1-2; a weak D match, TRBD1 (5 bases). Trimming took off 8 bases at V and 0 bases at J, with 13 bases between the two ends. The germline V gene encodes CDR1 MNHEY and CDR2 SVGAGI. This CDR3 is built from 14 residues. CDR3 nucleotides: TGTGCCAGCGTCGCGGGGACCGCTAACTATGGCTACACCTTC. Translated, it gives CASVAGTANYGYTF.

CDR3 sequence: CASSPRDGTSYNEQFF. DNA for the CDR3: TGTGCCAGCAGCCCACGGGACGGAACGTCCTACAATGAGCAGTTCTTC. The gene calls are TRBV7-9 and TRBJ2-1; D is tentatively TRBD1 or TRBD2 (5 bases each). Between the trimmed V and J ends, which lost 5 bases and 1 base, there was a span of 15 bases. The CDR3 totals 16 residues. Germline V gene sequence: CDR1 SEHNR, CDR2 FQNEAQ (reference sequence). The full variable domain, rest sourced from reference TRBV7-9 and TRBJ2-1, is DTGVSQNPRHKITKRGQNVTFRCDPISEHNRLYWYRQTLGQGPEFLTYFQNEAQLEKSRLLSDRFSAERPKGSFSTLEIQRTEQGDSAMYLCASSPRDGTSYNEQFFGPGTRLTVL.

This chain connects TRBV5-1 to TRBJ2-1; 7 bases align to TRBD2. Germline assignment: CDR1 SGHRS and CDR2 YFSETQ. The trim removed 1 base at V and 5 bases at J, leaving 6 bases unmatched. The CDR3 runs to 15 residues. As DNA, the CDR3 is TGCGCCAGCAGCTTGTATCTGGGGACTAACAATGAGCAGTTCTTC. Amino acids: CASSLYLGTNNEQFF.

The V call is TRBV7-9, the J call TRBJ1-1, with D possibly matching TRBD1 (5 bases). V lost 5 bases, J lost 0 bases, and 10 bases lay in between. Per germline, CDR1 SEHNR and CDR2 FQNEAQ (reference sequence). The CDR3 covers 14 residues. The CDR3 sequence: CASSLDIMNTEAFF. CDR3 nucleotides: TGTGCCAGCAGCCTGGACATCATGAACACTGAAGCTTTCTTT.

This rearrangement joins TRBV7-9 to TRBJ1-3; no clear D. V was clipped by 4 bases and J by 8 bases, with 6 bases between them. This CDR3 is built from 11 residues. In germline, CDR1 is SEHNR, CDR2 FQNEAQ (reference sequence). CDR3 DNA sequence: TGTGCCAGCAGCTCCGAGGACACCATATATTTT. The encoded protein is CASSSEDTIYF.

This chain connects TRBV5-1 to TRBJ1-4; D perhaps matches TRBD1 (6 bases). CDR3 size: 17 residues. V was clipped by 4 bases and J by 0 bases, with 16 bases between them. Per germline, CDR1 SGHRS and CDR2 YFSETQ. In nucleotides, the CDR3 is TGCGCCAGCAGCAGACCGACAGGAGTAGCAACTAATGAAAAACTGTTTTTT. It specifies CASSRPTGVATNEKLFF. Supplemented by reference TRBV5-1 and TRBJ1-4, the full variable domain reads KAGVTQTPRYLIKTRGQQVTLSCSPISGHRSVSWYQQTPGQGLQFLFEYFSETQRNKGNFPGRFSGRQFSNSRSEMNVSTLELGDSALYLCASSRPTGVATNEKLFFGSGTQLSVL.

The chain employs TRBV6-5 and TRBJ2-7; the D gene is possibly TRBD2 (5 bases). Trimming took off 11 bases at V and 5 bases at J, with 22 bases between the two ends. This CDR3 has 14 residues. CDR1 MNHEY and CDR2 SVGAGI come from the germline V gene. CDR3 region: CAVTVTRGNNEQYF. In DNA, the CDR3 is TGTGCCGTCACGGTCACTCGGGGAAACAACGAGCAGTACTTC.

V is TRBV30 and J is TRBJ2-4; D gene uncertain. The CDR3 contains 16 residues. Trimming shortened V by 6 bases and J by 2 bases, and 20 bases separated the two germline ends. Germline V gene data show CDR1 as GTSNPN and CDR2 as SVGIG (reference sequence). CDR3 DNA: TGTGCCTGTAACTTTCCGCGGACCGATCCCAAAAACATTCAGTACTTC. As protein: CACNFPRTDPKNIQYF.

The CDR3 DNA is TGTGCCAGCGGATCCCGATCTAGCGGCCATATCAATGAGCAGTTCTTC. This translates into CASGSRSSGHINEQFF. The rearrangement links TRBV28 to TRBJ2-1, with 7 positions matching TRBD2. Germline assignment: CDR1 MDHEN and CDR2 SYDVKM. The V segment lost 8 bases and the J segment 6 bases; nucleotides outside the gene matches: 16. This CDR3 contains 16 residues.

The DNA of the CDR3 is TGTGCCAGCAGCCAAGATCTTGGGCAGGCGTCCTACGAGCAGTACTTC. It specifies CASSQDLGQASYEQYF. This chain joins TRBV14 and TRBJ2-7; D call uncertain. This CDR3 comprises 16 residues. Germline CDR1 reads SGHDN; CDR2 reads FVKESK. The V end lost 0 bases, the J end lost 1 base, and 13 bases lay between the germline ends.

This sequence joins TRBV11-2 and TRBJ1-3; the D is unclear. There are 15 residues in the CDR3. The V gene's germline CDR1 is SGHAT and CDR2 FQNNGV. Trimming removed 3 bases at V and 3 bases at J, with 12 bases between. The CDR3 DNA reads TGTGCCAGCAGCTTGGCGCTAGGTGTTGGAAACACCATATATTTT. Protein sequence: CASSLALGVGNTIYF. The full variable domain, completed using reference TRBV11-2 and TRBJ1-3, is EAGVAQSPRYKIIEKRQSVAFWCNPISGHATLYWYQQILGQGPKLLIQFQNNGVVDDSQLPKDRFSAERLKGVDSTLKIQPAKLEDSAVYLCASSLALGVGNTIYFGEGSWLTVV.

CDR3 nucleotide sequence: TGTGCCAGCACCGAGACCCGAAGGACGCCCAAAGCTTTCTTT. Amino acid sequence: CASTETRRTPKAFF. The chain has TRBV6-5 and TRBJ1-1; D not certain. Trimming shortened V by 7 bases and J by 9 bases, and 21 bases separated the two germline ends. CDR1 is MNHEY and CDR2 is SVGAGI in the germline V gene. The CDR3 is 14 residues long.